This T cell receptor (beta chain) was identified during a study of blood T cell repertoires in COVID-19. Study-level information: The origin of the acute and convalescent COVID-19 samples was the United States, Italy and Spain. In each case, the material was cDNA or gDNA derived from T cells, B-cell-depleted T cells, or PBMCs.

As originally analysed: Reference gene primer amplification gave estimated nucleated cell counts. Data came from immunoSEQ multiplex PCR; TCRdb stores just in-frame clones and leaves some out. V, J and clone size derive from that table, while D and trimming were established from the DNA sequence. The profile shows about 190,000 clones, 70% to 90% of them singletons. The source material was peripheral blood. The sequence derives from a woman aged 70-85 years with active or convalescent COVID-19.

CDR3 sequence: CAISVGLVAYEQYF. CDR3 bases: TGTGCCATCAGTGTGGGACTAGTAGCCTACGAGCAGTACTTC. The V gene is TRBV10-3, the J gene TRBJ2-7, with 8 bases aligning to TRBD2. The CDR3 contains 14 residues. Losses at the gene ends were 4 bases for V and 2 bases for J; bases not matched to a gene: 4. Germline values: CDR1 ENHRY, CDR2 SYGVKD.